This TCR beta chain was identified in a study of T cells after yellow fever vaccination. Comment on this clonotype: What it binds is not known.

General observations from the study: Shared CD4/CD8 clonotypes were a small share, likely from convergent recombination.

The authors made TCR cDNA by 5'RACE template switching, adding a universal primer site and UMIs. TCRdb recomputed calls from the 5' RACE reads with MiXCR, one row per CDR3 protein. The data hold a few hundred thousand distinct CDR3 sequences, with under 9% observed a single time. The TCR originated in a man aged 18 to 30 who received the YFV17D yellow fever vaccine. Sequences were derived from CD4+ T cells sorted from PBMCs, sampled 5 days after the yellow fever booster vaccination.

This CDR3 is CASSLRGASNTGELFF. The DNA for the CDR3 is TGTGCCAGCAGTTTAAGGGGGGCGTCTAACACCGGGGAGCTGTTTTTT. This chain joins TRBV12-3 or TRBV12-4 and TRBJ2-2; D is possibly TRBD1 or TRBD2 (6 bases each). Trimming took off 2 bases at V and 2 bases at J, with 12 bases between the two ends. The CDR3 loop spans 16 amino acids.